This record covers a single T cell receptor (beta chain). The length of the CDR3 is 12 residues. In germline, CDR1 is SGHTS, CDR2 YDEGEE. V shed 1 base and J shed 11 bases, with 10 bases lying between them. This sample is drawn from a study of blood T cell repertoires in COVID-19. Turning to the study itself: PBMCs, B-cell-depleted T cells, or T cells were the source of the cDNA or gDNA that made up the material.

Original analysis: Nucleated cell number was recorded as an estimate derived from reference gene primer amplification. The repertoire was sequenced with immunoSEQ multiplex PCR; TCRdb's copy has only in-frame clones and lacks some. V and J calls and clone size come straight from that table; D and trimming were deduced from the DNA. The repertoire holds fewer than 150,000 clones, with around 80% as singletons. The chain couples TRBV5-8 to TRBJ2-1; the D gene is possibly TRBD2 (5 bases). This clonotype was obtained from a man over 45 with acute or convalescent COVID-19. The source material was peripheral blood. CDR3 loop: CASSLWRAQQFF. The DNA of the CDR3 is TGTGCCAGCAGCTTGTGGCGGGCGCAGCAGTTCTTC.